The following is a T cell receptor (beta chain) sequence with its context. The antigen is unknown. Germline CDR1 and CDR2: LNHDA and SQIVND (reference sequence). V lost 3 bases and J lost 4, with 16 bases in between. CDR3 size: 16 residues. The entry originates in a study of T cells after posttransplantation cyclophosphamide. Study results and caveats: After PTCy, TRB diversity resembled that of CNI/methotrexate controls. Later post-transplant blood repertoires were often dominated by donor CD8+ memory clones.

Method: immunoSEQ multiplex PCR; TCRdb's copy keeps in-frame clones and lacks some. The repertoire includes tens of thousands of clones, 94% of them detected once, and about 3% sits in the top ten. This rearrangement joins TRBV19 to TRBJ2-1, with D possibly TRBD2 on 7 matching bases. Sequencing was done on a sample of PBMCs. This TCR was recovered from a woman aged 30 to 39 in good health and a related stem cell transplant donor. In nucleotides, the CDR3 is TGTGCCAGTAGTATCAGCGGGACAATTGTTTACAATGAGCAGTTCTTC. Protein: CASSISGTIVYNEQFF.